One and the same sample provided the 30 T cell receptor beta chains below, sequenced in a study of blood T cell repertoires in COVID-19. Only in-frame clones appear in the TCRdb table, and some are missing; sequencing was by immunoSEQ multiplex PCR. The sample includes roughly 290,000 clones, 85% to 90% of them seen just once. The sample taken for sequencing was peripheral blood. These receptors were taken from a young man with acute or convalescent COVID-19.

This rearrangement joins TRBV5-1 to TRBJ2-7; D uncertain. From germline, CDR1 is SGHRS and CDR2 YFSETQ. Trimming removed 1 base from V and 5 bases from J, with 10 bases in between. This CDR3 is built from 13 residues. The CDR3 region is CASSLTPVNEQYF. The CDR3 nucleotides are TGCGCCAGCAGCTTGACTCCGGTAAACGAGCAGTACTTC.

The chain uses TRBV9 and TRBJ1-6; 10 nucleotides agree with TRBD1. Unmatched junction bases numbered 5, after V lost 4 bases and J lost 4 bases. CDR1 and CDR2 from the germline V gene are SGDLS and YYNGEE. The CDR3 extends over 16 amino acids. As DNA, the CDR3 is TGTGCCAGCAGCTCCGGGACAGGGGAATATAATTCACCCCTCCACTTT. As protein: CASSSGTGEYNSPLHF.

CDR3 DNA: TGTGCCAGCAGTTTTCTACAGGCTAGCAATCAGCCCCAGCATTTT. It translates to CASSFLQASNQPQHF. The rearrangement links TRBV28 to TRBJ1-5; TRBD1 is a possible D gene (5 bases). Germline values: CDR1 MDHEN, CDR2 SYDVKM. Trimming removed 3 bases from V and 0 bases from J, with 9 bases in between. This CDR3 is 15 amino acids long.

The CDR3 loop is CASSFAGASETQYF. Here the CDR3 DNA reads TGTGCCAGCAGCTTCGCGGGAGCCTCGGAGACCCAGTACTTC. The rearrangement uses TRBV11-3 and TRBJ2-5, with 7 bases that match TRBD2. V was clipped by 3 bases and J by 5 bases; unmatched bases: 6. Germline CDR1 is SGHNT and CDR2 is YENEEA. This CDR3 spans 14 amino acids. Looking up the rest from reference TRBV11-3 and TRBJ2-5 gives the full variable domain: EAGVVQSPRYKIIEKKQPVAFWCNPISGHNTLYWYLQNLGQGPELLIRYENEEAVDDSQLPKDRFSAERLKGVDSTLKIQPAELGDSAVYLCASSFAGASETQYFGPGTRLLVL.

V gene TRBV4-1 combines with J gene TRBJ2-5, with 7 bases identical to TRBD2. The V segment lost 6 bases and the J segment 4 bases; nucleotides outside the gene matches: 8. CDR3 length: 14 amino acids. CDR1 and CDR2 (germline): MGHRA, YSYEKL. The CDR3 DNA reads TGCGCCAGCAGTTGGGCGGGGGAGGGAGAGACCCAGTACTTC. Its protein is CASSWAGEGETQYF.

The V gene is TRBV13, the J gene TRBJ2-7; 14 nucleotides line up with TRBD2. Trimming took 5 bases from V and 6 from J; bases not matched to a gene: 9. The germline gives CDR1 PRHDT, CDR2 FYEKMQ (reference sequence). The CDR3 spans 16 residues. CDR3 nucleotides: TGTGCCAGCAGCCCCAGGGGACTAGCGGGAGTGGGCGAGCAGTACTTC. Its translation is CASSPRGLAGVGEQYF.

This chain uses TRBV10-2 with TRBJ2-3, with D perhaps matching TRBD1 (6 bases). CDR1 WSHSY and CDR2 SAAADI come from the germline V gene. The length of the CDR3 is 14 residues. Between the trimmed V and J ends, which lost 4 bases and 7 bases, there was a span of 15 bases. The CDR3 DNA sequence: TGCGCCAGCAGTGGGCCCGAACAGGGTTATACGCAGTATTTT. Translation gives CASSGPEQGYTQYF.

This chain joins TRBV7-3 and TRBJ2-7, with D possibly TRBD2 on 6 matching bases. The CDR3 length is 15 residues. Germline V lookup: CDR1 SGHTA, CDR2 FQGTGA. V lost 6 bases and J lost 5, with 20 bases in between. CDR3 loop: CASSRSAGPQHEQYF. CDR3 DNA: TGTGCCAGCAGTCGTTCGGCGGGGCCCCAGCACGAGCAGTACTTC.

The V gene is TRBV2, the J gene TRBJ1-1; D unclear. Germline CDR1 reads SNHLY; CDR2 reads FYNNEI. This CDR3 is built from 12 residues. Trimming removed 2 bases from V and 9 bases from J, with 10 bases in between. The CDR3 is CASSERGRKAFF. The CDR3 DNA reads TGTGCCAGCAGTGAAAGAGGTAGGAAAGCTTTCTTT.

This chain uses TRBV6-5 with TRBJ2-6; the match to TRBD2 covers 7 bases. This CDR3 has 15 amino acids. Looked up from germline, CDR1 is MNHEY and CDR2 is SVGAGI. V gave up 9 bases and J gave up 2 bases; unmatched junction bases: 7. DNA for the CDR3: TGTGCCAGTGGGGGGGTCCTCACTGGGGCCAACGTCCTGACTTTC. It codes for CASGGVLTGANVLTF.

The sample holds one count of this clone. The chain uses TRBV27 and TRBJ2-7, with 7 bases that match TRBD1. CDR1 and CDR2 from the germline V gene are MNHEY and SMNVEV (reference sequence). There are 14 residues in the CDR3. V shed 5 bases, J shed 1 base, and the junction held 5 bases outside the gene matches. The chain's CDR3 is CASSAPGQSYEQYF. For the CDR3, the DNA is TGTGCCAGCAGTGCCCCGGGACAGTCCTACGAGCAGTACTTC.

This sequence joins TRBV25-1 and TRBJ1-2; D unclear. There are 13 residues in the CDR3. Deletions cut 6 bases from V and 3 bases from J, with 11 bases between. Per the germline V gene, CDR1 is MGHDK and CDR2 is SYGVNS. The CDR3 DNA sequence: TGTGCCAGCAGGCGCGGCCGGCACTATGGCTACACCTTC. Encoded protein: CASRRGRHYGYTF.

This clone was detected once. V gene TRBV30 combines with J gene TRBJ1-2; weak D call: TRBD1 (5 bases). V gave up 3 bases and J gave up 2 bases, with 19 bases separating them. The CDR3 is 16 amino acids. Per germline, CDR1 GTSNPN and CDR2 SVGIG (reference sequence). CDR3 nucleotides: TGTGCCTGGAGGGGAGCCGCGGGACCGACGAACTATGGCTACACCTTC. This sequence encodes CAWRGAAGPTNYGYTF.

The genes are TRBV4-1 and TRBJ2-2; the D gene is possibly TRBD1 (5 bases). Germline loops: CDR1 MGHRA, CDR2 YSYEKL. Trimming stripped 2 bases from V and 4 bases from J, with 17 bases between. The CDR3 has 17 amino acids. The CDR3 loop is CASSQIVRQRGTGELFF. CDR3 sequence (DNA): TGCGCCAGCAGCCAAATCGTAAGGCAAAGGGGCACCGGGGAGCTGTTTTTT.

The V call is TRBV28, the J call TRBJ1-4, with D possibly TRBD1 on 6 matching bases. The V gene's germline CDR1 is MDHEN and CDR2 SYDVKM. The V and J ends lost 4 bases and 8 bases respectively, with 11 bases between them. The CDR3 totals 13 residues. CDR3 in amino acids: CASSYRVGEKLFF. CDR3 DNA: TGTGCCAGCAGTTACAGGGTTGGGGAAAAACTGTTTTTT.

This clone has a handful of counts. This chain links TRBV19 with TRBJ1-6; 7 bases fit TRBD1. This CDR3 has 14 amino acids. V shed 9 bases, J shed 4 bases, and the junction held 6 bases outside the gene matches. Looked up from germline, CDR1 is LNHDA and CDR2 is SQIVND (reference sequence). CDR3 sequence: CASRDSRYNSPLHF. The DNA of the CDR3 is TGTGCCAGCAGGGACAGTAGATATAATTCACCCCTCCACTTT.

The V call is TRBV6-5, the J call TRBJ1-4, with a possible D match to TRBD1 (6 bases). Deletions cut 6 bases from V and 4 bases from J, with 12 bases between. In germline, CDR1 is MNHEY, CDR2 SVGAGI. The CDR3 runs to 14 residues. In DNA, the CDR3 is TGTGCCAGCAGGGCAGGACAGAGTAATGAAAAACTGTTTTTT. This codes for CASRAGQSNEKLFF.

The V gene is TRBV7-3, the J gene TRBJ2-1; 7 bases fit TRBD2. Germline V CDR1 and CDR2: SGHTA, FQGTGA. The CDR3 has 13 residues. The V segment lost 3 bases and the J segment 11 bases; nucleotides outside the gene matches: 7. The CDR3 DNA sequence: TGTGCCAGCAGCTTTCGACGGGACTATCAGCAGTTCTTC. Translating gives CASSFRRDYQQFF.

This clone was seen only once. This rearrangement joins TRBV7-3 to TRBJ2-1; 9 bases line up with TRBD1. The germline gives CDR1 SGHTA, CDR2 FQGTGA. CDR3 length equals 14 residues. The V and J ends lost 6 bases and 7 bases, in that order; junction bases with no gene match: 7. CDR3 residues: CASRPGTGSNEQFF. The CDR3 DNA reads TGTGCCAGCAGGCCCGGGACAGGGTCGAATGAGCAGTTCTTC. Supplemented by reference TRBV7-3 and TRBJ2-1, the full variable domain reads GAGVSQTPSNKVTEKGKYVELRCDPISGHTALYWYRQSLGQGPEFLIYFQGTGAADDSGLPNDRFFAVRPEGSVSTLKIQRTERGDSAVYLCASRPGTGSNEQFFGPGTRLTVL.

The chain combines TRBV30 with TRBJ1-5, with D unresolved. CDR1 and CDR2 (germline): GTSNPN, SVGIG (reference sequence). Trimming removed 2 bases from V and 3 bases from J, with 8 bases in between. This CDR3 has 13 residues. CDR3: CAWSPGYNQPQHF. The CDR3 nucleotides are TGTGCCTGGAGTCCAGGTTACAATCAGCCCCAGCATTTT.

The gene calls are TRBV11-2 and TRBJ2-7, with 10 bases lining up with TRBD1. The CDR3 covers 13 residues. CDR1 SGHAT and CDR2 FQNNGV come from the germline V gene. V shed 3 bases, J shed 7 bases, and the junction held 3 bases outside the gene matches. This CDR3 is CASSLDRGREQYF. CDR3 DNA: TGTGCCAGCAGCTTGGACAGGGGGAGGGAGCAGTACTTC.

This clone was recorded once. The rearrangement joins TRBV7-9 to TRBJ1-5; 7 nucleotides match TRBD1. This CDR3 is 13 amino acids long. Looked up from germline, CDR1 is SEHNR and CDR2 is FQNEAQ (reference sequence). V gave up 5 bases and J gave up 4 bases; unmatched junction bases: 2. CDR3 loop: CASSATGNQPQHF. Here the CDR3 DNA reads TGTGCCAGCAGCGCGACAGGGAATCAGCCCCAGCATTTT.

CDR3 bases: TGTGCCAGTCGGACAGGGGGCAATTCACCCCTCCACTTT. Translation gives CASRTGGNSPLHF. This sequence joins TRBV6-4 and TRBJ1-6; 11 bases line up with TRBD1. The CDR3 loop spans 13 amino acids. Germline assignment: CDR1 MRHNA and CDR2 SNTAGT. V lost 9 bases to trimming and J lost 7 bases; unmatched junction nucleotides: 2.

The chain joins TRBV5-1 to TRBJ2-2; unclear D gene. CDR3 length: 14 amino acids. The V end was cut by 5 bases, the J end by 1 base, with 9 bases between. Looked up from germline, CDR1 is SGHRS and CDR2 is YFSETQ. The CDR3 protein is CASRVRVNTGELFF. DNA of the CDR3: TGCGCCAGCAGAGTACGGGTGAACACCGGGGAGCTGTTTTTT.

V gene TRBV28 combines with J gene TRBJ2-3, with D unclear. Germline V gene lookup returns CDR1 MDHEN and CDR2 SYDVKM. The V end lost 3 bases, the J end lost 7 bases, and 5 bases lay between the germline ends. This CDR3 spans 11 amino acids. The CDR3: CASSFTNTQYF. The CDR3 bases are TGTGCCAGCAGTTTTACAAATACGCAGTATTTT.

CDR3 sequence reads: CASRPTGGGSPLHF. As DNA, the CDR3 is TGTGCCAGCAGGCCGACAGGGGGAGGTTCACCCCTCCACTTT. The V call is TRBV28, the J call TRBJ1-6, with 9 bases fitting TRBD1. V shed 6 bases and J 9 bases; nucleotides not matched to a gene: 6. Germline assignment: CDR1 MDHEN and CDR2 SYDVKM. The CDR3 has 14 residues.

This chain uses TRBV27 with TRBJ2-1, with D maybe TRBD1 (6 bases). Germline V gene lookup returns CDR1 MNHEY and CDR2 SMNVEV (reference sequence). Trimming removed 2 bases from V and 1 base from J, with 12 bases in between. The CDR3 extends over 16 amino acids. CDR3 coding DNA: TGTGCCAGCAGTTTACGAGGGGGATCATCCTACAATGAGCAGTTCTTC. Its translation: CASSLRGGSSYNEQFF.

V is TRBV20-1 and J is TRBJ1-2; no clear D. Germline CDR1 reads DFQATT; CDR2 reads SNEGSKA (reference sequence). V was shortened by 5 bases and J by 8 bases, with 12 bases between the two germline ends. This CDR3 is 11 amino acids long. The CDR3 DNA is TGCAGTGCTCCCCGGTCGGGGGGCTACACCTTC. This sequence encodes CSAPRSGGYTF.

This chain uses TRBV13 with TRBJ1-6; TRBD1 matches at 10 bases. The V segment lost 1 base and the J segment 9 bases; nucleotides outside the gene matches: 9. The CDR3 is made up of 17 amino acids. Per the germline V gene, CDR1 is PRHDT and CDR2 is FYEKMQ (reference sequence). The CDR3 loop reads CASSLAQTRQGASPLHF. The DNA for the CDR3 is TGTGCCAGCAGCTTAGCCCAGACTCGACAGGGGGCTTCACCCCTCCACTTT.

The J gene is TRBJ2-3, the V gene TRBV5-1, with 9 nucleotides matching TRBD2. This CDR3 comprises 15 residues. CDR1 SGHRS and CDR2 YFSETQ come from the germline V gene. V lost 4 bases, J lost 3 bases, and 6 bases stayed unmatched. CDR3 in DNA: TGCGCCAGCAGCAAGCGGGGGGCTGGGACAGATACGCAGTATTTT. It encodes CASSKRGAGTDTQYF.